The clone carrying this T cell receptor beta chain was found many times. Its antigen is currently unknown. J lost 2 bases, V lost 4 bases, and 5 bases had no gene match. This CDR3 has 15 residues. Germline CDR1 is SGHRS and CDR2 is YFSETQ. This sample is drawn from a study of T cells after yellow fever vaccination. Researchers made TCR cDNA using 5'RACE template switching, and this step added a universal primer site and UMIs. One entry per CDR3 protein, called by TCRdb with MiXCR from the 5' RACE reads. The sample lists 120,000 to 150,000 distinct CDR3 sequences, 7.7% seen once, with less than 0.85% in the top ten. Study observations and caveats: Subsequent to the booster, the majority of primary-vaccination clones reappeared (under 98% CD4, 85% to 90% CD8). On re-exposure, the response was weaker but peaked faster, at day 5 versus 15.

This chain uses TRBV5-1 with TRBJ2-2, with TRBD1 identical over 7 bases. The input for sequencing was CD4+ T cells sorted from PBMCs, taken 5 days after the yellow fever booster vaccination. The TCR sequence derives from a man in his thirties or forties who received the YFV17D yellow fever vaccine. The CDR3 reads CASSKGQTNTGELFF. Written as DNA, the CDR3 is TGCGCCAGCAGCAAGGGACAGACTAACACCGGGGAGCTGTTTTTT.